This T cell receptor (beta chain) was captured in a study of shared clonotypes between healthy human individuals. As for this clone: Its antigen remains unidentified.

Study results and caveats: Unshared clonotypes carried lower generation probabilities than those common to all four donors.

Trimming removed 7 bases at V and 1 base at J, with 15 bases between. The CDR3 runs 15 residues. The germline V gene has CDR1 SGHAT and CDR2 FQNNGV. Each subset's genomic DNA was split evenly across several immunoSEQ plates. The input for sorted-subset replicate PCRs was approximately 190 ng DNA, 25,000 to 35,000 T cell genomes. Clones were sequenced by immunoSEQ multiplex PCR, and TCRdb holds only the in-frame ones, with some missing. Here the sample spans hundreds of thousands of clones, 95% to 98% being singletons. Positive CCR7 selection of CD45RO-negative cells yielded the naive CD8 cells, and terminally differentiated effector memory CD45RA+ cells were excluded. Donors, healthy HIV-negative adults, lacked recent acute infections or vaccinations.

The TCR sequence derives from a man aged 25 to 40 in good health. V usage is TRBV11-2 and J usage is TRBJ2-3; D gene unclear. Material: naive CD8+ T cells sorted from blood. CDR3 residues: CASNLLGGGTDTQYF. The CDR3 nucleotides read TGTGCCAGCAACCTCCTGGGTGGAGGCACAGATACGCAGTATTTT.